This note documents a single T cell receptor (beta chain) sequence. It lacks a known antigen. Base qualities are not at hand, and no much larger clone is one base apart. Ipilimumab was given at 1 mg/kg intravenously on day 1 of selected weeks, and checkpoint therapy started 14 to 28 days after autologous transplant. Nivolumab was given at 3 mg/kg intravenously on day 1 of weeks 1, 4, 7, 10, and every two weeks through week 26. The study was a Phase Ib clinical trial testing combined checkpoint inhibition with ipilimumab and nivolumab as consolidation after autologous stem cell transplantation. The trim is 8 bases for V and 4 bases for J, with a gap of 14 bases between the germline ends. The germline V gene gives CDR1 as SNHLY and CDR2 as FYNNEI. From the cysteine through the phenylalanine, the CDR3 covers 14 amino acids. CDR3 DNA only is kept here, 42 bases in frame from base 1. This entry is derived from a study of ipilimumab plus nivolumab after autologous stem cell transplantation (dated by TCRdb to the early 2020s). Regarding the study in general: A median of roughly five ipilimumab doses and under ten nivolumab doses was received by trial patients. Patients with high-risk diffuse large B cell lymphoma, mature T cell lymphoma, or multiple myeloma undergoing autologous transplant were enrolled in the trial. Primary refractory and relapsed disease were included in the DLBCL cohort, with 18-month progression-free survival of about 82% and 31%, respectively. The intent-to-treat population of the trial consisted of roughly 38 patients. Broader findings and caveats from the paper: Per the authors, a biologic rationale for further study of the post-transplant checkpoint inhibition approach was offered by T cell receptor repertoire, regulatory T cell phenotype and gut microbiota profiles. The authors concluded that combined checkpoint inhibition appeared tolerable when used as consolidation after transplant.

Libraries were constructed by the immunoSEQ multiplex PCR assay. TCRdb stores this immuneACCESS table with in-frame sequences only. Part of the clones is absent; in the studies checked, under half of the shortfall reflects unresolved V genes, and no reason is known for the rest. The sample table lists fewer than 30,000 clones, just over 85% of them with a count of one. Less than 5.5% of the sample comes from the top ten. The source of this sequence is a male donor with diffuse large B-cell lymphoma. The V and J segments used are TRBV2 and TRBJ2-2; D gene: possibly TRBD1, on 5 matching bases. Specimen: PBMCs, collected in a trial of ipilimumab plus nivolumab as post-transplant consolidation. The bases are TGTGCCAGCCTCGGACAAACCACCACCGGGGAGCTGTTTTTT. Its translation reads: CASLGQTTTGELFF.